This entry concerns a single TCR beta chain. The antigen it recognizes is unknown. The record has no base qualities; no much larger clone is one base away. The sample is drawn from a study of blood T cell repertoires in COVID-19 (TCRdb year 2020). For context, the study as a whole: Samples covering the acute and convalescent phases of COVID-19 were provided by collaborators in the United States, Italy and Spain. The prospective study material was composed of cDNA or gDNA derived from T cells, B-cell-depleted T cells, or PBMCs. Samples were obtained from the ongoing ImmuneRACE study (first 160 participants) and from about 1,300 subjects provided by 6 global collaborators. Where available, HLA class I and class II types were taken from metadata supplied by the sample provider and were not determined by assay-based typing. Deeply sampled blood TCRbeta repertoires from subjects exposed to, actively infected with, or recovered from COVID-19 were included in the dataset. A freely available public database, intended as a resource for researchers studying the immune response to SARS-CoV-2, is where the repertoires were released. Nearly every sample came with metadata listing a de-identified subject ID, COVID-19 status, age in years and sex. Points the paper makes about the study in general: The quantity of clinical and demographic metadata differed by source and by participant and was supplied without curation.

Participants in the prospective study were aged roughly 18 to 89 years, lived in about two dozen United States geographic areas, and enrolled through a virtual design. Cohort assignment in the prospective study relied on participant-reported clinical history from a screening survey and a study questionnaire. Recovered participants in ImmuneRACE Cohort 3 were defined by two consecutive negative NP/OP PCR tests, clearance by a healthcare professional, or resolution of symptoms. In the prospective study, whole blood, serum and a nasopharyngeal or oropharyngeal swab were collected from each participant by mobile phlebotomists. Additional blood draws and questionnaires over a roughly two-month period could optionally be provided by prospective study participants. Before DNA extraction, prospective study blood samples were shipped either frozen or at room temperature. The immunoSEQ Assay, a bias-controlled multiplex PCR, was used to amplify TCRbeta CDR3 regions from genomic DNA. Concerning the study's data processing: Nucleated cell counts per sample were estimated from amplification of reference gene primers within the assay. Sequence reads were collapsed and filtered to measure the absolute abundance of every unique TCRbeta CDR3 rearrangement. For each sample, productive Simpson clonality was calculated as the square root of Simpson's diversity index across productive rearrangements. What TCRdb holds here is the immuneACCESS table cut down to in-frame rearrangements. Part of the clones is not present; checked against another copy, under half of the missing clones reflect an unresolved V gene, and the others are unexplained. The V and J calls and clone size come from that table; D and trimming were worked out from the DNA. The sample table shows some 320,000 clones, and 90% are seen once. Around 2.6% of the sample belongs to the ten largest clones.

Sequencing used PBMCs or T cells enriched from blood (not recorded which). The source is a man in his sixties who had recovered from COVID-19.

The CDR3 protein: CASSLPSGSPHEQYF. Here is the DNA: TGTGCCAGCAGCCTCCCTAGCGGGAGTCCCCACGAGCAGTACTTC. The V and J genes are TRBV6-5 and TRBJ2-7; 10 bases in the middle match TRBD2. CDR1 MNHEY and CDR2 SVGAGI are derived from the germline V gene. There are 15 amino acids in the CDR3, from cysteine to phenylalanine inclusive. Of all the DNA, just the CDR3 is kept, 45 bases in frame from base 1. V is cut back by 6 bases and J by 5 bases, with 10 bases in the junction unmatched.